Each of the 19 T cell receptor beta chains below was sequenced from the same sample in a study of blood T cell repertoires in COVID-19 (TCRdb year 2020). To prepare the library, the immunoSEQ multiplex PCR assay was applied. Drawn from immuneACCESS, this table holds only the in-frame rearrangements with V and J called that TCRdb kept. Clones are partly lost; checked studies trace under half to an unresolved V gene and leave the rest unexplained. The sample table holds about 300,000 clones, of which 85% were seen once. The ten largest clones add up to 1.5% to 2% of the sample. Sequenced sample: PBMCs or T cells enriched from blood (not recorded which). The receptors originated from a woman aged 25 to 45 who had been exposed to COVID-19.

The chain links TRBV11-2 to TRBJ1-1, with D perhaps TRBD1 (5 bases). The V gene's germline CDR1 is SGHAT and CDR2 FQNNGV. This CDR3 has 14 residues. The V and J ends lost 3 bases and 4 bases respectively, with 12 bases between them. The CDR3 DNA sequence: TGTGCCAGCAGCTTTACCGGGGGGGGCACTGAAGCTTTCTTT. Translation gives CASSFTGGGTEAFF.

The rearrangement uses TRBV10-2 and TRBJ1-2; D unresolved. The V gene lost 4 bases and the J gene lost 1 base, with 13 bases spanning the gap. Germline V gene data show CDR1 as WSHSY and CDR2 as SAAADI. This CDR3 is built from 15 residues. The CDR3 is CASSGWSGINYGYTF. For the CDR3, the DNA is TGCGCCAGCAGTGGGTGGTCGGGGATTAACTATGGCTACACCTTC.

V and J are TRBV9 and TRBJ2-2; 13 bases fit TRBD2. V shed 0 bases and J 4 bases; nucleotides not matched to a gene: 9. The CDR3 has 19 amino acids. Germline CDR1 is SGDLS and CDR2 is YYNGEE. CDR3 sequence (DNA): TGTGCCAGCAGCGTAGTCCCCGGGACTAGCGGGGCGGGCACCGGGGAGCTGTTTTTT. Translated: CASSVVPGTSGAGTGELFF.

The chain recombines TRBV30 with TRBJ2-3; 12 nucleotides align to TRBD2. In germline, CDR1 is GTSNPN, CDR2 SVGIG (reference sequence). With V trimmed by 6 bases and J by 2 bases, 3 bases remained unmatched. CDR3 length: 14 residues. The CDR3 DNA reads as TGTGCCTGCGGACTAGCGGGATACACAGATACGCAGTATTTT. Translation: CACGLAGYTDTQYF. The full variable domain, its missing parts supplied by reference TRBV30 and TRBJ2-3, is SQTIHQWPATLVQPVGSPLSLECTVEGTSNPNLYWYRQAAGRGLQLLFYSVGIGQISSEVPQNLSASRPQDRQFILSSKKLLLSDSGFYLCACGLAGYTDTQYFGPGTRLTVL.

This chain joins TRBV9 and TRBJ2-2, with D unclear. This CDR3 is 12 amino acids long. Germline lookup yields CDR1 SGDLS and CDR2 YYNGEE. V was trimmed by 0 bases and J by 7 bases, leaving 4 bases between them. The CDR3 is CASSVVYGELFF. DNA for the CDR3: TGTGCCAGCAGCGTAGTTTACGGGGAGCTGTTTTTT.

The genes are TRBV28 and TRBJ2-1; 8 nucleotides agree with TRBD1. Per the germline V gene, CDR1 is MDHEN and CDR2 is SYDVKM. Germline trimming cut 7 bases from V and 4 bases from J; bases unmatched to any gene: 12. The CDR3 is 16 residues long. CDR3 loop: CASNLAGTGTYNEQFF. The CDR3 region has the DNA TGTGCCAGCAATCTGGCCGGGACAGGTACTTACAATGAGCAGTTCTTC.

The chain recombines TRBV12-3 or TRBV12-4 with TRBJ1-1; tentative D call: TRBD1 (5 bases). V was cut by 3 bases and J by 6 bases, with 11 bases left in between. The CDR3 loop spans 13 amino acids. The CDR3 nucleotides read TGTGCCAGCAGTTTCCAGGGTCGCTCTGAAGCTTTCTTT. This codes for CASSFQGRSEAFF.

The genes are TRBV5-8 and TRBJ2-3, with 12 nucleotides matching TRBD2. With 7 bases clipped from V and 6 bases from J, the junction kept 9 bases outside the gene matches. Germline lookup yields CDR1 SGHTS and CDR2 YDEGEE. This CDR3 spans 15 amino acids. For the CDR3, the DNA is TGTGCCAGCCTTCCTAGCGGGAGGGGGTCGGATACGCAGTATTTT. It codes for CASLPSGRGSDTQYF.

The rearrangement uses TRBV3-1 (or the pseudogene TRBV3-2) and TRBJ1-1; D is unclear. CDR3 length equals 15 residues. Germline-derived CDR1 and CDR2 are LGHDT and YNNKEL (reference sequence). The V end lost 1 base, the J end lost 5 bases, and 14 bases lay between the germline ends. CDR3 region: CASSQGLSTGTEAFF. CDR3 nucleotides: TGTGCCAGCAGCCAAGGACTATCTACCGGGACTGAAGCTTTCTTT.

The genes are TRBV3-1 (or the pseudogene TRBV3-2) and TRBJ1-2; D ambiguous. The germline CDR1 and CDR2 sequences are LGHDT and YNNKEL (reference sequence). This CDR3 has 17 residues. Trimming shortened V by 0 bases and J by 3 bases, and 17 bases separated the two germline ends. The CDR3, as DNA: TGTGCCAGCAGCCAAGATTGGAAGAGGGATTCGGACTATGGCTACACCTTC. Amino acid sequence: CASSQDWKRDSDYGYTF.

V usage is TRBV15 and J usage is TRBJ1-4; tentatively, D is TRBD1 (6 bases). Germline V lookup: CDR1 LNHNV, CDR2 YYDKDF (reference sequence). The germline V and J ends were trimmed by 3 bases and 8 bases, with 13 bases remaining between them. The CDR3 has 14 residues. The DNA for the CDR3 is TGTGCCACCAGCAGTGTAGGGGGAGAAGAAAAACTGTTTTTT. Protein product: CATSSVGGEEKLFF.

Comments on this clone: Compared with germline, one end of the junction differs, possibly owing to a read error. The chain has TRBV7-7 and TRBJ2-1, with D maybe TRBD1 (5 bases). CDR1 is SSHAT, CDR2 FNYEAQ, per germline (reference sequence). The CDR3 totals 14 residues. CDR3 amino acids: CASSLAGQGNEQFF. The CDR3 coding sequence is TGTGCTAGCAGCTTAGCAGGTCAGGGAAATGAGCAGTTCTTC.

The rearrangement links TRBV19 to TRBJ1-2; D might be TRBD1 (5 bases). Germline-derived CDR1 and CDR2 are LNHDA and SQIVND (reference sequence). V was cut by 5 bases and J by 4 bases, with 14 bases left in between. CDR3 length equals 14 residues. CDR3 in amino acids: CASSPQGLRYGYTF. In nucleotides, the CDR3 is TGTGCCAGTAGTCCCCAGGGACTGCGCTATGGCTACACCTTC. Complete variable domain (other parts from reference TRBV19 and TRBJ1-2): DGGITQSPKYLFRKEGQNVTLSCEQNLNHDAMYWYRQDPGQGLRLIYYSQIVNDFQKGDIAEGYSVSREKKESFPLTVTSAQKNPTAFYLCASSPQGLRYGYTFGSGTRLTVV.

V is TRBV28 and J is TRBJ2-2; 7 nucleotides agree with TRBD2. J lost 6 bases, V lost 1 base, and 5 bases had no gene match. CDR1 and CDR2 (germline): MDHEN, SYDVKM. CDR3 length: 15 amino acids. This CDR3 reads CASSLSGGGAGELFF. Here the CDR3 DNA reads TGTGCCAGCAGTTTATCGGGAGGAGGTGCCGGGGAGCTGTTTTTT.

This chain connects TRBV19 to TRBJ1-5, with D maybe TRBD1 (5 bases). The germline V and J ends were trimmed by 4 bases and 5 bases, with 21 bases remaining between them. This CDR3 has 17 residues. The V gene's germline CDR1 is LNHDA and CDR2 SQIVND (reference sequence). CDR3 residues: CASSTGTPDVRYQPQHF. As DNA, the CDR3 is TGTGCCAGTAGTACTGGGACTCCCGATGTCCGTTATCAGCCCCAGCATTTT.

This chain connects TRBV19 to TRBJ1-2; TRBD1 agrees at 7 bases. Germline loops: CDR1 LNHDA, CDR2 SQIVND (reference sequence). The junction had 4 bases not matched to a gene; V was cut back by 10 bases and J by 5 bases. The CDR3 has 11 residues. The CDR3 is CATTGVYGYTF. The CDR3 DNA follows: TGTGCCACTACAGGGGTTTATGGCTACACCTTC.

The chain recombines TRBV28 with TRBJ1-6; tentatively, D is TRBD1 (6 bases). The length of the CDR3 is 15 residues. Per germline, CDR1 MDHEN and CDR2 SYDVKM. The germline V and J ends were trimmed by 7 bases and 7 bases, with 17 bases remaining between them. The CDR3 DNA reads as TGTGCCAGCACTCTAGGCGGGCAGGGGAATTCACCCCTCCACTTT. Residues: CASTLGGQGNSPLHF.

The chain employs TRBV30 and TRBJ2-2; D call uncertain. Trimming removed 0 bases from V and 6 bases from J, with 11 bases in between. This CDR3 has 14 amino acids. The germline CDR1 and CDR2 sequences are GTSNPN and SVGIG (reference sequence). The CDR3: CAWSVNSRSGELFF. Here the CDR3 DNA reads TGTGCCTGGAGTGTCAACAGCCGATCCGGGGAGCTGTTTTTT. The full variable domain, with the rest looked up from reference TRBV30 and TRBJ2-2, is SQTIHQWPATLVQPVGSPLSLECTVEGTSNPNLYWYRQAAGRGLQLLFYSVGIGQISSEVPQNLSASRPQDRQFILSSKKLLLSDSGFYLCAWSVNSRSGELFFGEGSRLTVL.

The chain joins TRBV12-5 to TRBJ2-5; 10 bases are a match to TRBD2. J gave up 1 base and V 4 bases, and 9 bases lay outside the gene matches. The germline V gene encodes CDR1 LGHNT and CDR2 FRNRAP. The CDR3 runs to 17 residues. CDR3 bases: TGTGCTAGTGGTTCCCTTCGACCTAGCGGGGGCCAAGAGACCCAGTACTTC. Its translation is CASGSLRPSGGQETQYF.